This TCR beta chain was sequenced during a study of identical twins. As to this clonotype: The antigen is unknown.

Germline V gene lookup returns CDR1 SGHRS and CDR2 YFSETQ. This CDR3 has 15 residues. V lost 4 bases, J lost 3 bases, and 8 bases stayed unmatched. The study, taken as a whole, reports: For out-of-frame alpha sequences shared by twins, low generation probability was in excess. Conclusions leaned on cross-sectional statistical analysis and did not track the same donors over time. Insertions ran lower in abundant cord blood beta clonotypes, though not in memory repertoires.

Using its own MiXCR run on the 5' RACE reads, TCRdb lists one record per CDR3 protein. Among about 240,000 distinct CDR3 sequences, about 13% were seen once, and the ten largest hold about 4.1%. These same data were also listed under a study on yellow fever vaccine responses in identical twins.

Input material: memory (CD45RO+) T cells sorted from blood. The rearrangement joins TRBV5-1 to TRBJ2-7; 9 nucleotides match TRBD2. This TCR was sampled from a woman aged 18-29 years in good health. DNA for the CDR3: TGCGCCAGCAGCATTAGTAGCGGGAGCCTCTACGAGCAGTACTTC. As protein: CASSISSGSLYEQYF.